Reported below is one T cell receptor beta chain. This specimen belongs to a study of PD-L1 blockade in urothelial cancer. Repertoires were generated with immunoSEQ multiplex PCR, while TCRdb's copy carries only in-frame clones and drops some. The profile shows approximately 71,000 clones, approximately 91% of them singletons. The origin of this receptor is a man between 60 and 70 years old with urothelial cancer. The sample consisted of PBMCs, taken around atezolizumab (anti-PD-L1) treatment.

Here the CDR3 DNA reads TGTGCCAGCAGTCCTACAGGGGGCTATGGCTACACCTTC. Amino acid sequence: CASSPTGGYGYTF. The chain links TRBV6-6 to TRBJ1-2, with 8 bases lining up with TRBD1. In germline, CDR1 is MNHNY, CDR2 SVGAGI (reference sequence). This CDR3 spans 13 amino acids. The V segment lost 5 bases and the J segment 4 bases; nucleotides outside the gene matches: 3.